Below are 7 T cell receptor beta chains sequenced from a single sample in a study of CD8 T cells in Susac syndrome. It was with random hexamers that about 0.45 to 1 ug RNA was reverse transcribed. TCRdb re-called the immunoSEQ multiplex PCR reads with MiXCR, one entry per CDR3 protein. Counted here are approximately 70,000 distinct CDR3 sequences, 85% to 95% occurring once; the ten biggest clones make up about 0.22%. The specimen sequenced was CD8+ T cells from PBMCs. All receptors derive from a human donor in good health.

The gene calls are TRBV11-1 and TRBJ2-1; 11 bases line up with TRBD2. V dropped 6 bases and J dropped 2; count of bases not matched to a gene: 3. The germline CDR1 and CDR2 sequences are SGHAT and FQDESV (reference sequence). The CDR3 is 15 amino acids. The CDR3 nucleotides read TGTGCCAGCAGGACTAGCGGGGCCACCTACAATGAGCAGTTCTTC. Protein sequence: CASRTSGATYNEQFF.

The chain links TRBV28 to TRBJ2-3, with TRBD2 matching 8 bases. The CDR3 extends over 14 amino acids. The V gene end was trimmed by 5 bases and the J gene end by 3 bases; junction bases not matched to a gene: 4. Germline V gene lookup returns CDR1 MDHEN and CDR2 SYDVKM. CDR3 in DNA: TGTGCCAGCAGTGCCCGCGGGAGGACAGATACGCAGTATTTT. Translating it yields CASSARGRTDTQYF.

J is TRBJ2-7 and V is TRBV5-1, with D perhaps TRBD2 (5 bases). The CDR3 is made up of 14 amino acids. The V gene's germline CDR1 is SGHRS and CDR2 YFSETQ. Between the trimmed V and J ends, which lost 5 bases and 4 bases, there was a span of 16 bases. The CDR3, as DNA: TGCGCCAGCAGTGAAACGGGAAGTGCGTACGAGCAGTACTTC. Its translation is CASSETGSAYEQYF. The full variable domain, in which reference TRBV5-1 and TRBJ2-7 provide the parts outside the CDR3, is KAGVTQTPRYLIKTRGQQVTLSCSPISGHRSVSWYQQTPGQGLQFLFEYFSETQRNKGNFPGRFSGRQFSNSRSEMNVSTLELGDSALYLCASSETGSAYEQYFGPGTRLTVT.

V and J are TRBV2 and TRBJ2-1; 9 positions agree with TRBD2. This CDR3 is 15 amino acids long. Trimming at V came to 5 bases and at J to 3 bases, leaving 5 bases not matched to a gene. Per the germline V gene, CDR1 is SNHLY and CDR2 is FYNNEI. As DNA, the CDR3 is TGTGCCAGCAGTCCGTTAGCGGGGGTCTACAATGAGCAGTTCTTC. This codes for CASSPLAGVYNEQFF.

The chain's CDR3 is CASSLSGGPSYNEQFF. CDR3 DNA sequence: TGTGCCAGCAGCTTGAGCGGGGGCCCCTCCTACAATGAGCAGTTCTTC. The genes are TRBV7-9 and TRBJ2-1, with 8 bases that match TRBD2. V lost 3 bases, J lost 0 bases, and 4 bases stayed unmatched. The CDR3 is 16 amino acids. Germline V gene sequence: CDR1 SEHNR, CDR2 FQNEAQ (reference sequence).

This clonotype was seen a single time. This CDR3 is CASSLVGTQTYEQYF. CDR3 nucleotides: TGTGCCAGCAGCTTAGTGGGGACACAAACCTACGAGCAGTACTTC. The genes are TRBV7-8 and TRBJ2-7, with TRBD1 as a possible D gene (6 bases). The CDR3 consists of 15 residues. V lost 1 base and J lost 2, with 12 bases in between. Germline values: CDR1 SGHVS, CDR2 FQNEAQ.

CDR3 nucleotides: TGTGCCAGCAGCCAAGATGGTGGCTACACCTTC. Translation gives CASSQDGGYTF. The chain carries TRBV4-2 and TRBJ1-2; D not resolved. V gave up 0 bases and J gave up 7 bases, with 3 bases separating them. CDR3 size: 11 residues. Germline V gene lookup returns CDR1 LGHNA and CDR2 YNFKEQ.